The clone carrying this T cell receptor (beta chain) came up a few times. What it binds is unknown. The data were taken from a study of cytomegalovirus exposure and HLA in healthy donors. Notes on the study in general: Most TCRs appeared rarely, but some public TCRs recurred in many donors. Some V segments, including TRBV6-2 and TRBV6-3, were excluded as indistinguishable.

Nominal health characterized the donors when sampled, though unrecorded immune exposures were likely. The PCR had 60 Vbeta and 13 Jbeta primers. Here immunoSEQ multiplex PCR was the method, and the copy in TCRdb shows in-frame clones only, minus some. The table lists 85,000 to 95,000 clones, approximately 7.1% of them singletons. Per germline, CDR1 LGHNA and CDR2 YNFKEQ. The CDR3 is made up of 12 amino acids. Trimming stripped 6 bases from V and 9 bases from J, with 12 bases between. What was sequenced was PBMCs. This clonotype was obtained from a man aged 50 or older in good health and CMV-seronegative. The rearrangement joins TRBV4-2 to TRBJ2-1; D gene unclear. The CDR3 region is CASSGARGEQFF. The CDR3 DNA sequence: TGTGCCAGCAGTGGAGCCCGCGGTGAGCAGTTCTTC.